This is a list of T cell receptor beta chains from one sample in a study of T cells in Graves' hyperthyroidism and ophthalmopathy. Via MiXCR, TCRdb re-called the multiplex PCR reads, giving one row per CDR3 protein. Of around 300,000 distinct CDR3 sequences in the sample, more than 10% were seen once. Sequenced input: blood. Receptor source: a woman aged 25 to 45 with Graves' hyperthyroidism that later progressed to Graves' ophthalmopathy. The CDR3 runs from the conserved cysteine through the conserved F or W. Fields, in order: V gene, J gene, CDR3 length, clone size, D gene, CDR3 protein, CDR3 DNA. The D gene is left open where the match is weak. The size field is filled for only some rows; it gives once, few, many or a size class.

v_gene: TRBV28
j_gene: TRBJ1-5
len: 13
abundance: many
d_gene: NA
CDR3aa: CASSQLSNQPQHF
CDR3nt: TGTGCCAGCAGTCAGCTCAGCAATCAGCCCCAGCATTTT

v_gene: TRBV4-1
j_gene: TRBJ2-7
len: 14
abundance: few
d_gene: NA
CDR3aa: CASSQATSMDEQYF
CDR3nt: TGCGCCAGCAGCCAGGCTACTAGCATGGACGAGCAGTACTTC

v_gene: TRBV12-3/TRBV12-4
j_gene: TRBJ2-3
len: 14
abundance: many
d_gene: NA
CDR3aa: CASTLGGGTDTQYF
CDR3nt: TGTGCCAGCACCTTGGGGGGCGGCACAGATACGCAGTATTTT

v_gene: TRBV5-1
j_gene: TRBJ2-6
len: 17
abundance: many
d_gene: NA
CDR3aa: CASSPRTDSSGANVLTF
CDR3nt: TGCGCCAGCAGCCCCCGAACTGACAGCTCTGGGGCCAACGTCCTGACTTTC

v_gene: TRBV29-1
j_gene: TRBJ1-1
len: 12
abundance: many
d_gene: NA
CDR3aa: CSVRGANPEAFF
CDR3nt: TGCAGCGTGAGGGGAGCCAACCCTGAAGCTTTCTTT

v_gene: TRBV19
j_gene: TRBJ2-2
len: 14
abundance: few
d_gene: NA
CDR3aa: CASSYQGKTGELFF
CDR3nt: TGTGCCAGTAGTTACCAAGGAAAGACCGGGGAGCTGTTTTTT

v_gene: TRBV28
j_gene: TRBJ2-7
len: 14
abundance: NA
d_gene: NA
CDR3aa: CASWGRGRTNEQYF
CDR3nt: TGTGCCAGCTGGGGTCGAGGCAGGACCAACGAGCAGTACTTC

v_gene: TRBV27
j_gene: TRBJ1-2
len: 13
abundance: many
d_gene: NA
CDR3aa: CASSLQGRGGYTF
CDR3nt: TGTGCCAGCAGTTTACAGGGGCGTGGTGGCTACACCTTC

v_gene: TRBV6-1
j_gene: TRBJ2-3
len: 15
abundance: many
d_gene: TRBD1
CDR3aa: CASLLTQGAWDTQYF
CDR3nt: TGTGCCAGCCTGCTGACGCAGGGGGCGTGGGATACGCAGTATTTT

v_gene: TRBV12-3/TRBV12-4
j_gene: TRBJ1-5
len: 15
abundance: many
d_gene: NA
CDR3aa: CASTPSGGGNQPQHF
CDR3nt: TGTGCCAGCACCCCAAGCGGGGGGGGTAATCAGCCCCAGCATTTT

v_gene: TRBV6-5
j_gene: TRBJ2-7
len: 16
abundance: many
d_gene: NA
CDR3aa: CASSYSTFSSTYEQYF
CDR3nt: TGTGCCAGCAGTTACTCGACGTTTTCGAGTACCTACGAGCAGTACTTC

v_gene: TRBV29-1
j_gene: TRBJ2-1
len: 13
abundance: many
d_gene: TRBD2
CDR3aa: CSVGSGTPNEQFF
CDR3nt: TGCAGCGTTGGTAGCGGGACTCCCAATGAGCAGTTCTTC

v_gene: TRBV10-3
j_gene: TRBJ1-1
len: 14
abundance: NA
d_gene: NA
CDR3aa: CAIRRSIPGTEAFF
CDR3nt: TGTGCCATCAGGAGGAGCATCCCCGGCACTGAAGCTTTCTTT

v_gene: TRBV20-1
j_gene: TRBJ1-4
len: 14
abundance: many
d_gene: NA
CDR3aa: CSANRAEGPGKLFF
CDR3nt: TGCAGTGCGAACAGGGCCGAAGGGCCTGGAAAACTGTTTTTT

v_gene: TRBV20-1
j_gene: TRBJ2-3
len: 12
abundance: many
d_gene: NA
CDR3aa: CSARMGPDTQYF
CDR3nt: TGCAGTGCTAGAATGGGGCCAGATACGCAGTATTTT

v_gene: TRBV2
j_gene: TRBJ2-7
len: 14
abundance: many
d_gene: NA
CDR3aa: CASSDWTLPYEQYF
CDR3nt: TGTGCCAGCAGTGATTGGACACTTCCCTACGAGCAGTACTTC

v_gene: TRBV30
j_gene: TRBJ1-2
len: 15
abundance: many
d_gene: TRBD1
CDR3aa: CAWSGTWTGNYGYTF
CDR3nt: TGTGCCTGGAGTGGGACCTGGACAGGGAACTATGGCTACACCTTC

v_gene: TRBV24-1
j_gene: TRBJ1-4
len: 15
abundance: many
d_gene: NA
CDR3aa: CATSDSRLRDEKLFF
CDR3nt: TGTGCCACCAGTGATTCTCGACTTCGGGATGAAAAACTGTTTTTT

v_gene: TRBV19
j_gene: TRBJ1-1
len: 12
abundance: many
d_gene: NA
CDR3aa: CASSWGNTEAFF
CDR3nt: TGTGCCAGTTCGTGGGGGAACACTGAAGCTTTCTTT

v_gene: TRBV4-2
j_gene: TRBJ2-5
len: 13
abundance: NA
d_gene: NA
CDR3aa: CASSLDRWGTQYF
CDR3nt: TGTGCCAGCAGCCTCGATAGATGGGGGACCCAGTACTTC

v_gene: TRBV15
j_gene: TRBJ2-5
len: 14
abundance: many
d_gene: NA
CDR3aa: CATSSRGNGETQYF
CDR3nt: TGTGCCACCAGCAGCCGAGGGAATGGGGAGACCCAGTACTTC

v_gene: TRBV20-1
j_gene: TRBJ1-6
len: 13
abundance: many
d_gene: TRBD1
CDR3aa: CSAKDRADSPLHF
CDR3nt: TGCAGTGCCAAGGACAGGGCCGATTCACCCCTCCACTTT

v_gene: TRBV6-2/TRBV6-3
j_gene: TRBJ2-7
len: 16
abundance: many
d_gene: NA
CDR3aa: CASNSRWGEFTYEQYF
CDR3nt: TGTGCCAGCAACTCGCGATGGGGGGAGTTTACCTACGAGCAGTACTTC

v_gene: TRBV7-9
j_gene: TRBJ2-3
len: 16
abundance: many
d_gene: NA
CDR3aa: CASSSAGGRRTDTQYF
CDR3nt: TGTGCCAGCAGCTCTGCTGGAGGCAGACGCACAGATACGCAGTATTTT

v_gene: TRBV5-1
j_gene: TRBJ1-2
len: 14
abundance: few
d_gene: NA
CDR3aa: CASSLANAGGGYTF
CDR3nt: TGCGCCAGCAGCTTGGCCAACGCTGGGGGTGGCTACACCTTC

v_gene: TRBV7-2
j_gene: TRBJ2-7
len: 15
abundance: many
d_gene: TRBD2
CDR3aa: CASSRTSGSSYEQYF
CDR3nt: TGTGCCAGCAGCCGCACTAGCGGGAGCTCCTACGAGCAGTACTTC

v_gene: TRBV9
j_gene: TRBJ2-2
len: 17
abundance: few
d_gene: TRBD2
CDR3aa: CASSVGLAGGPSGELFF
CDR3nt: TGTGCCAGCAGCGTAGGGCTAGCGGGAGGTCCCTCCGGGGAGCTGTTTTTT

v_gene: TRBV20-1
j_gene: TRBJ2-2
len: 15
abundance: NA
d_gene: NA
CDR3aa: CSATHNLRGRGELFF
CDR3nt: TGCAGTGCTACCCACAACCTTCGAGGGAGAGGGGAGCTGTTTTTT

v_gene: TRBV13
j_gene: TRBJ2-1
len: 12
abundance: many
d_gene: NA
CDR3aa: CASSYGLNEQFF
CDR3nt: TGTGCCAGCAGCTACGGTTTGAATGAGCAGTTCTTC

v_gene: TRBV27
j_gene: TRBJ1-2
len: 15
abundance: many
d_gene: NA
CDR3aa: CASSSGEGGPRGYTF
CDR3nt: TGTGCCAGCAGTTCCGGAGAAGGGGGGCCGCGCGGCTACACCTTC

v_gene: TRBV24-1
j_gene: TRBJ1-5
len: 15
abundance: many
d_gene: NA
CDR3aa: CATSDPATGHQPQHF
CDR3nt: TGTGCCACCAGTGACCCCGCCACAGGGCATCAGCCCCAGCATTTT

v_gene: TRBV12-3/TRBV12-4
j_gene: TRBJ1-6
len: 15
abundance: many
d_gene: NA
CDR3aa: CASSRGWKRGSPLHF
CDR3nt: TGTGCCAGCAGCCGCGGTTGGAAAAGGGGTTCACCCCTCCACTTT

v_gene: TRBV20-1
j_gene: TRBJ2-1
len: 14
abundance: few
d_gene: NA
CDR3aa: CSADLAGVSNEQFF
CDR3nt: TGCAGTGCTGATTTAGCAGGGGTTTCCAATGAGCAGTTCTTC

v_gene: TRBV28
j_gene: TRBJ1-2
len: 15
abundance: many
d_gene: NA
CDR3aa: CASSLNGGDAYGYTF
CDR3nt: TGTGCCAGCAGTTTAAACGGGGGGGATGCCTATGGCTACACCTTC

v_gene: TRBV12-3/TRBV12-4
j_gene: TRBJ1-2
len: 14
abundance: many
d_gene: NA
CDR3aa: CASASISGPDGYTF
CDR3nt: TGTGCCAGCGCCTCAATCTCAGGTCCTGATGGCTACACCTTC

v_gene: TRBV20-1
j_gene: TRBJ2-2
len: 13
abundance: NA
d_gene: NA
CDR3aa: CSARGANTGELFF
CDR3nt: TGCAGTGCTAGGGGAGCGAACACCGGGGAGCTGTTTTTT

v_gene: TRBV6-1
j_gene: TRBJ2-5
len: 13
abundance: many
d_gene: NA
CDR3aa: CASSATDQETQYF
CDR3nt: TGTGCCAGCAGCGCGACGGATCAAGAGACCCAGTACTTC

v_gene: TRBV29-1
j_gene: TRBJ2-6
len: 17
abundance: NA
d_gene: NA
CDR3aa: CSVESDVGPSGANVLTF
CDR3nt: TGCAGCGTTGAATCCGACGTTGGGCCCTCTGGGGCCAACGTCCTGACTTTC

v_gene: TRBV9
j_gene: TRBJ1-5
len: 14
abundance: few
d_gene: NA
CDR3aa: CASSVGNCNQPQHF
CDR3nt: TGTGCCAGCAGCGTAGGAAACTGCAATCAGCCCCAGCATTTT